The rows below give T cell receptor beta chains drawn from one sample of a study of cytomegalovirus exposure and HLA in healthy donors. Profiling relied on immunoSEQ multiplex PCR, and the TCRdb table lists in-frame clones only, not all of them. In the table there are 180,000 or so clones, less than 80% of which are singletons. The sample comprised PBMCs. The origin of the receptors is a man aged 18 to 35 in good health and CMV-seronegative. CDR3s include the opening cysteine and the closing phenylalanine or tryptophan. Each record gives: J gene, clone size, D gene, V gene, CDR3 protein, CDR3 DNA. A D gene is named only where the DNA matches it firmly. Only some rows state a clone size, as once, few, many or a class for expanded clones.

>TRBJ1-5|.|.|TRBV6-1
CASSESGGITQPQHF
TGTGCCAGCAGTGAAAGCGGGGGGATTACTCAGCCCCAGCATTTT
>TRBJ2-7|.|.|TRBV6-6
CASSYWGRDEQYF
TGTGCCAGCAGTTACTGGGGGCGGGACGAGCAGTACTTC
>TRBJ2-7|.|TRBD1|TRBV5-8
CASSWAGTGGYEQYF
TGTGCCAGCAGCTGGGCCGGGACAGGGGGCTACGAGCAGTACTTC
>TRBJ2-4|.|.|TRBV27
CASSPYAPENIQYF
TGTGCCAGCAGTCCCTACGCGCCTGAAAACATTCAGTACTTC
>TRBJ1-1|.|.|TRBV25-1
CASSRGPPRGRAEAFF
TGTGCCAGCAGCAGAGGCCCCCCCAGGGGACGGGCTGAAGCTTTCTTT
>TRBJ2-2|.|.|TRBV14
CASSQFPSPRGELFF
TGTGCCAGCAGCCAATTTCCTAGCCCCAGGGGGGAGCTGTTTTTT
>TRBJ2-5|.|TRBD1|TRBV9
CASSPRDRGGETQYF
TGTGCCAGCAGCCCCCGGGACAGGGGGGGGGAGACCCAGTACTTC
>TRBJ1-5|.|.|TRBV19
CASSIGSRMFSNQPQHF
TGTGCCAGTAGTATAGGAAGCAGGATGTTTAGCAATCAGCCCCAGCATTTT
>TRBJ1-5|few|.|TRBV6-5
CASSTTHSNQPQHF
TGTGCCAGCAGTACAACCCATAGCAATCAGCCCCAGCATTTT
>TRBJ2-5|few|.|TRBV6-6
CASSYESRKETQYF
TGTGCCAGCAGTTACGAGTCCAGGAAAGAGACCCAGTACTTC
>TRBJ1-1|few|.|TRBV7-2
CASSLDIGQRTFF
TGTGCCAGCAGCTTAGATATCGGACAAAGGACTTTCTTT
>TRBJ2-3|.|.|TRBV5-4
CASSSRDSYTDTQYF
TGTGCCAGCAGCTCCCGGGACTCCTACACAGATACGCAGTATTTT
>TRBJ2-5|few|TRBD2|TRBV2
CATYGTSGGPLKETQYF
TGTGCCACCTACGGGACTAGCGGGGGCCCTCTTAAAGAGACCCAGTACTTC
>TRBJ2-7|.|TRBD1|TRBV29-1
CSAMTGPYEQYF
TGCAGCGCTATGACAGGGCCCTACGAGCAGTACTTC
>TRBJ1-5|.|TRBD1|TRBV7-9
CASSPGTGGNQPQHF
TGTGCCAGCAGCCCGGGGACAGGGGGGAATCAGCCCCAGCATTTT
>TRBJ1-3|.|.|TRBV15
CATSRAGSSGNTIYF
TGTGCCACCAGCAGAGCGGGATCCTCTGGAAACACCATATATTTT
>TRBJ1-2|.|TRBD1|TRBV2
CASTSEGAGYTF
TGTGCCAGCACGTCTGAGGGGGCTGGCTACACCTTC
>TRBJ1-3|.|TRBD1|TRBV28
CASSSYRRDRGRVGGNTIYF
TGTGCCAGCAGTTCATATCGCCGGGACAGGGGTCGAGTTGGAGGAAACACCATATATTTT
>TRBJ2-7|.|.|TRBV5-1
CASSGREVWMPYEQYF
TGCGCCAGCAGCGGCCGCGAGGTCTGGATGCCCTACGAGCAGTACTTC
>TRBJ1-6|.|.|TRBV9
CASSGEGLNSPLHF
TGTGCCAGCAGCGGGGAGGGACTTAATTCACCCCTCCACTTT
>TRBJ1-2|.|.|TRBV28
CASSLQGSGYTF
TGTGCCAGCAGCCTACAGGGATCTGGCTACACCTTC
>TRBJ1-2|.|.|TRBV28
CASSFTRGGGYTF
TGTGCCAGCAGTTTTACGAGGGGAGGTGGCTACACCTTC
>TRBJ1-3|.|TRBD1|TRBV6-5
CASSRTGSGNTIYF
TGTGCCAGCAGCCGGACAGGGAGTGGAAACACCATATATTTT
>TRBJ2-4|.|TRBD2|TRBV7-2
CASSLSPGGVAKNIQYF
TGTGCCAGCAGCTTGAGTCCGGGGGGGGTAGCCAAAAACATTCAGTACTTC
>TRBJ1-1|.|.|TRBV30
CACPVDGTRVSFF
TGTGCCTGCCCTGTCGATGGTACCCGGGTGTCTTTCTTT
>TRBJ2-7|.|TRBD2|TRBV29-1
CSVEDRSGLVQYEQYF
TGCAGCGTTGAAGATAGGTCGGGACTAGTTCAATACGAGCAGTACTTC